This T cell receptor beta chain was identified during a study of blood T cell repertoires in COVID-19. For the study at large: Researchers got acute and convalescent COVID-19 samples from the United States, Italy and Spain. PBMCs, B-cell-depleted T cells, or T cells provided the cDNA or gDNA that made up the material.

V was clipped by 6 bases and J by 5 bases, with 11 bases between them. The CDR3 is made up of 13 amino acids. Germline CDR1 SQVTM, CDR2 ANQGSEA. Original methodology: Researchers report that nucleated cell counts were estimated from reference gene primer amplification. Produced via immunoSEQ multiplex PCR; TCRdb's table is partial and in-frame only. V and J calls and clone size are copied from that table; D and trimming were computed from the DNA. The sample shows about 260,000 clones, about 86% of them seen only once. The sample consisted of peripheral blood. This chain connects TRBV29-1 to TRBJ1-6, with D unresolved. This receptor was identified in a man between 18 and 29 years old with active or convalescent COVID-19. The CDR3 DNA sequence: TGCAGCGTCCGAGACGGGGATAATTCACCCCTCCACTTT. Residues: CSVRDGDNSPLHF.